The clone carrying this TCR beta chain was seen just once. Its matching antigen is unknown. The unexposed donors gave CD4+ T cells in about 2010-2019, prior to COVID-19. Isolation of CD4+ T cells took place after around eleven days in culture. This sample is part of a study of CD4 T cells in relation to SARS-CoV-2 and coronaviruses. The protocol was immunoSEQ multiplex PCR, while the TCRdb copy is restricted to in-frame clones and leaves out a portion. Here the sample spans approximately 19,000 clones, 78% being singletons. Material for sequencing was CD4+ T cells from PBMCs, cultured in vitro. The sequence came from a human donor in good health.

Written as DNA, the CDR3 is TGTGCCAGCAGAGGGGACAGGTGGAACTATGGCTACACCTTC. Translation gives CASRGDRWNYGYTF. The V call is TRBV6-5, the J call TRBJ1-2; the match to TRBD1 covers 8 bases. Germline-derived CDR1 and CDR2 are MNHEY and SVGAGI. Trimming cost V 6 bases and J 2 bases; bases outside gene matches: 5. The CDR3 extends over 14 amino acids.